Sequencing of this TCR beta chain was carried out in a study of cytomegalovirus exposure and HLA in healthy donors. The study, taken as a whole, reports: The CMV antigen specificity of a few CMV-associated chains was confirmed through in vitro analysis. The study put 150 or so TCR beta chains on its list as cytomegalovirus-associated. In a later analysis, compared with equally common non-associated chains, HLA-associated beta chains were more expanded. Reports credit the classifier with highly specific, highly sensitive diagnosis of cytomegalovirus status.

Of note for this clone: Its antigen is not identified.

The primer mix had 60 Vbeta and 13 Jbeta primers. The table came from immunoSEQ multiplex PCR; TCRdb's copy has only in-frame clones and leaves some out. Found here are around 150,000 clones, 76% of them singletons; the top ten hold 3.1%. This CDR3 region has 14 residues. Germline CDR1 MNHNY, CDR2 SVGAGI (reference sequence). V lost 8 bases, J lost 3 bases, and 5 bases stayed unmatched. The sample was PBMCs. The rearrangement joins TRBV6-6 to TRBJ2-2; TRBD2 aligns across 8 bases. This sequence originates from a male donor in good health and CMV-seronegative. For the CDR3, the DNA is TGTGCCAGCGGTGGACTAGCCTACACCGGGGAGCTGTTTTTT. This codes for CASGGLAYTGELFF.